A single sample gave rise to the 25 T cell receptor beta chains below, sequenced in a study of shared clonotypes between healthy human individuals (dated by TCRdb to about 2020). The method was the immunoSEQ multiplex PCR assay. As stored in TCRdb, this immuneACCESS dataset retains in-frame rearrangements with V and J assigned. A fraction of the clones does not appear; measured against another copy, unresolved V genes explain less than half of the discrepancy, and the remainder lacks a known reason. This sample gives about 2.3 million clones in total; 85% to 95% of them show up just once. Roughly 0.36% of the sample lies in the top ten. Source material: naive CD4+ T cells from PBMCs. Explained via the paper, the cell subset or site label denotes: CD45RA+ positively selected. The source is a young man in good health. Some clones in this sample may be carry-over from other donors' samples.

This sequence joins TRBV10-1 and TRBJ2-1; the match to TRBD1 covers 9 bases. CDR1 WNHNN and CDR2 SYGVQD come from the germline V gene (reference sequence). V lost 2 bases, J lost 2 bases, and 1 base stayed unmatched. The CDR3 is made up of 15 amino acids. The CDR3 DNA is TGCGCCAGCAGTGAGAGACAGGGGGCCTACAATGAGCAGTTCTTC. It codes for CASSERQGAYNEQFF.

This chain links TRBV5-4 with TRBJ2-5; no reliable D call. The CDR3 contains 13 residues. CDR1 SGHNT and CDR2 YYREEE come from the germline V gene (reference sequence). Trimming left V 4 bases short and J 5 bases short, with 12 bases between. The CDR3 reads CASSGSTGETQYF. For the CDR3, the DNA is TGTGCCAGCAGCGGCTCGACCGGGGAGACCCAGTACTTC.

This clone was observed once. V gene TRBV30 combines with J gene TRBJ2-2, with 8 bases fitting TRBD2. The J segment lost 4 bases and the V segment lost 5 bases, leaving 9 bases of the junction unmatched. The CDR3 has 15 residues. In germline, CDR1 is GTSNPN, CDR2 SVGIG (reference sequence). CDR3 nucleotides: TGTGCCTGGCCCTCGGCGGCGGGAGGCACCGGGGAGCTGTTTTTT. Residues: CAWPSAAGGTGELFF.

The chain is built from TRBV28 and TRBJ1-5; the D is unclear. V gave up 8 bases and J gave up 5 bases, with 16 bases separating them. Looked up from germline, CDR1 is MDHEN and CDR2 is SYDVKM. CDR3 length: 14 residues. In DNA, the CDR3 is TGTGCCAGCCGCGTATCTGGGAGTTATCAGCCCCAGCATTTT. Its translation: CASRVSGSYQPQHF.

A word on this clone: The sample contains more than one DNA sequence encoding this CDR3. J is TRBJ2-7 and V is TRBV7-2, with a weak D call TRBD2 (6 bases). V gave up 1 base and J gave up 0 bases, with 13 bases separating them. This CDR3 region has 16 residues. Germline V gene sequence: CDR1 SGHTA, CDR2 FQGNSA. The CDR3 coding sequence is TGTGCCAGCAGCTTAGGGGCAGGGAGGAGCTCCTACGAGCAGTACTTC. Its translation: CASSLGAGRSSYEQYF.

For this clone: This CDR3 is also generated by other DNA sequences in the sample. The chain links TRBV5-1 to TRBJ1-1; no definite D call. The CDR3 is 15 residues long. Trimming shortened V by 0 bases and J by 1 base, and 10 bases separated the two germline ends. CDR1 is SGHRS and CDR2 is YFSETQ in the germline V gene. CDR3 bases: TGCGCCAGCAGCTTGGGACCATCAGGGAACACTGAAGCTTTCTTT. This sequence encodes CASSLGPSGNTEAFF.

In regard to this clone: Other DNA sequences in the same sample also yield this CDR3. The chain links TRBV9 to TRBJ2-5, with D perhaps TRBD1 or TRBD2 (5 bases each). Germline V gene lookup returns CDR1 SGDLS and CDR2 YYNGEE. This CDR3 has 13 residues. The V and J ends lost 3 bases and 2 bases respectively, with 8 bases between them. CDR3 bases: TGTGCCAGCAGCGCGGGGCCACAAGAGACCCAGTACTTC. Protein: CASSAGPQETQYF.

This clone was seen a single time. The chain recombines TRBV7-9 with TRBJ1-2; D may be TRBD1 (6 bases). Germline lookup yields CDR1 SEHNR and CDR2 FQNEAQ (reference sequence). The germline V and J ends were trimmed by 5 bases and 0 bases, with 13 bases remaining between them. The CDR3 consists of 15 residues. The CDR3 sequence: CASSPRGQTNYGYTF. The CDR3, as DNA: TGTGCCAGCAGCCCCCGAGGACAGACTAACTATGGCTACACCTTC. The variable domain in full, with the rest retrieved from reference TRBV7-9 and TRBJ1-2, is DTGVSQNPRHKITKRGQNVTFRCDPISEHNRLYWYRQTLGQGPEFLTYFQNEAQLEKSRLLSDRFSAERPKGSFSTLEIQRTEQGDSAMYLCASSPRGQTNYGYTFGSGTRLTVV.

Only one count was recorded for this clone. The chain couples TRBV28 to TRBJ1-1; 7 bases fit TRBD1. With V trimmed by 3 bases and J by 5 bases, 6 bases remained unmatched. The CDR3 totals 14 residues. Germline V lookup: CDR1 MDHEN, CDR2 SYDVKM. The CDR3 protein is CASSLIRGSTEAFF. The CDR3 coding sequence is TGTGCCAGCAGTTTGATCAGGGGGAGTACTGAAGCTTTCTTT. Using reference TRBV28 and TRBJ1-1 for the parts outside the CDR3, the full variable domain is DVKVTQSSRYLVKRTGEKVFLECVQDMDHENMFWYRQDPGLGLRLIYFSYDVKMKEKGDIPEGYSVSREKKERFSLILESASTNQTSMYLCASSLIRGSTEAFFGQGTRLTVV.

The CDR3 loop reads CASSPDSLYYEQYF. The CDR3 nucleotides read TGTGCCAGCTCACCCGACAGCCTATACTACGAGCAGTACTTC. The chain recombines TRBV18 with TRBJ2-7; a possible D gene is TRBD1 (5 bases). Germline V gene data show CDR1 as KGHSH and CDR2 as LQKENI. The CDR3 is 14 residues long. V was shortened by 3 bases and J by 3 bases, with 12 bases between the two germline ends.

CDR3 bases: TGTGCCAGCAGCCTGGAGGGGTCCACCCCCTACAATGAGCAGTTCTTC. This codes for CASSLEGSTPYNEQFF. The chain carries TRBV5-4 and TRBJ2-1; TRBD2 might be the D (6 bases). The CDR3 length is 16 residues. Germline-derived CDR1 and CDR2 are SGHNT and YYREEE (reference sequence). Trimming removed 4 bases from V and 2 bases from J, with 16 bases in between.

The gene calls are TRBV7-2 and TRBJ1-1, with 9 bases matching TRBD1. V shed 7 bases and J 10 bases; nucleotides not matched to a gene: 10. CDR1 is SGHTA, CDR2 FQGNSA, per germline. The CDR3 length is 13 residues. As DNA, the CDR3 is TGTGCCAGCAACACCGGACAGGGGAAGGTAGCTTTCTTT. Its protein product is CASNTGQGKVAFF.

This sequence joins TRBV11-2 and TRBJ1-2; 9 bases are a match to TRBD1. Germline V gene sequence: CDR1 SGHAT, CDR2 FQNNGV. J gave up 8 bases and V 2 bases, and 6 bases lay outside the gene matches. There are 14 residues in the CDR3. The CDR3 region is CASSLTTGGGGYTF. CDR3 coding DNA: TGTGCCAGCAGCTTAACCACAGGGGGCGGCGGCTACACCTTC.

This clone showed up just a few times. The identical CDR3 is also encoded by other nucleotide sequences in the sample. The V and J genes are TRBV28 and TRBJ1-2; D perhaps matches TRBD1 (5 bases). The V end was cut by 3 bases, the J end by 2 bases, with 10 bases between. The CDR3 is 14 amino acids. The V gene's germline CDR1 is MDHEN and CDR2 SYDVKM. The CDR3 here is CASSLGGINYGYTF. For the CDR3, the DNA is TGTGCCAGCAGTTTGGGGGGAATAAACTATGGCTACACCTTC.

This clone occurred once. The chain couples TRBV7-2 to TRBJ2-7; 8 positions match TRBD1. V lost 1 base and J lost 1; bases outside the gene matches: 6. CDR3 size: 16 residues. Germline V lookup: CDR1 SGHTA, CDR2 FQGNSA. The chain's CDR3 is CASSLVSGGGSYEQYF. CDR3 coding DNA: TGTGCCAGCAGCTTAGTTTCAGGGGGCGGGTCCTACGAGCAGTACTTC.

The CDR3 protein is CASSYDGLAVYNEQFF. The CDR3 DNA reads as TGTGCCAGCAGTTACGACGGACTAGCGGTATACAATGAGCAGTTCTTC. This chain joins TRBV6-5 and TRBJ2-1, with 10 bases matching TRBD2. Germline V gene sequence: CDR1 MNHEY, CDR2 SVGAGI. The J segment lost 4 bases and the V segment lost 2 bases, leaving 5 bases of the junction unmatched. This CDR3 is 16 amino acids long.

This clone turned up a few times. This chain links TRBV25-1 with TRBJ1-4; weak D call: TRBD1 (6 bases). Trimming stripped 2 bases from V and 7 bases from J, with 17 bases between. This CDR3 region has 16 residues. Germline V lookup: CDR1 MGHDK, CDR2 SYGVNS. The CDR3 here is CASSESRQGYREKLFF. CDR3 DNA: TGTGCCAGCAGTGAAAGTAGGCAGGGGTATCGTGAAAAACTGTTTTTT.

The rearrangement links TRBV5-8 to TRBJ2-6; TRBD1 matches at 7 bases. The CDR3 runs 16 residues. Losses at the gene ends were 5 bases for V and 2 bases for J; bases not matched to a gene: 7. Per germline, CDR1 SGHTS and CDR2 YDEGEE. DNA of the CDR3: TGTGCCAGCAGTCCAACAGGGGATACTGGGGCCAACGTCCTGACTTTC. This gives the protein CASSPTGDTGANVLTF.

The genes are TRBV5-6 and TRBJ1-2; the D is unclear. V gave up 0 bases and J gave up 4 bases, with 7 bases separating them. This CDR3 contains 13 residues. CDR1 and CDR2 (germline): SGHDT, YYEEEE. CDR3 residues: CASSLGFSYGYTF. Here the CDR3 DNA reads TGTGCCAGCAGCTTGGGGTTTTCCTATGGCTACACCTTC.

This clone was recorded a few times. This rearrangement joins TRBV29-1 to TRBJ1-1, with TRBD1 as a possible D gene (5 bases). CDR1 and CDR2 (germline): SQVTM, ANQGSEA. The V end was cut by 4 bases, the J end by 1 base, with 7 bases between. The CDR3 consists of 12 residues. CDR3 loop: CSVGGPNTEAFF. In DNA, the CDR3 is TGCAGCGTTGGGGGACCGAACACTGAAGCTTTCTTT.

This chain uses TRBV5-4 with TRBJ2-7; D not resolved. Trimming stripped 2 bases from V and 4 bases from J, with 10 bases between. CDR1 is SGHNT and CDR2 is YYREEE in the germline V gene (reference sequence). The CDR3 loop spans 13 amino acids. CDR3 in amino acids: CASSLSSGYEQYF. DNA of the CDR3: TGTGCCAGCAGCTTATCTTCCGGTTACGAGCAGTACTTC.

The CDR3 is CASSPKTTAGTNEKLFF. The CDR3 bases are TGTGCCAGCTCACCAAAAACAACGGCAGGGACTAATGAAAAACTGTTTTTT. V gene TRBV18 combines with J gene TRBJ1-4; the D gene is possibly TRBD1 (5 bases). Trimming cost V 2 bases and J 2 bases, with 15 bases left between them. The CDR3 is 17 amino acids. Germline V gene sequence: CDR1 KGHSH, CDR2 LQKENI. Complete variable domain (other parts from reference TRBV18 and TRBJ1-4): NAGVMQNPRHLVRRRGQEARLRCSPMKGHSHVYWYRQLPEEGLKFMVYLQKENIIDESGMPKERFSAEFPKEGPSILRIQQVVRGDSAAYFCASSPKTTAGTNEKLFFGSGTQLSVL.

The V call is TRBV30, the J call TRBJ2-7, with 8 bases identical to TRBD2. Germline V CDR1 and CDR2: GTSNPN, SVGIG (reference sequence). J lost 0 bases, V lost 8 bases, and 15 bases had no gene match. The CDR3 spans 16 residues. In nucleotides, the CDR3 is TGTGCCCTGGCTTGGCGGGAGGCCTGGAGCTCCTACGAGCAGTACTTC. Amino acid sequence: CALAWREAWSSYEQYF.

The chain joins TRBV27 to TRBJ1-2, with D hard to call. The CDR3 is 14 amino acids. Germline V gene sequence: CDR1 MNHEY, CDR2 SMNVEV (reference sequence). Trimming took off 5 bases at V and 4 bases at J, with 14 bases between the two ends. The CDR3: CASSLRDVGYGYTF. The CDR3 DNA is TGTGCCAGCAGTCTCCGGGATGTCGGCTATGGCTACACCTTC.

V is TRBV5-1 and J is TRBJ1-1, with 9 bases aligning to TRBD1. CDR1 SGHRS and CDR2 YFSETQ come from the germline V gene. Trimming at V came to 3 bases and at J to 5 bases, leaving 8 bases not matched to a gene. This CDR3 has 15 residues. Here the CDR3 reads CASSYGPGQGTEAFF. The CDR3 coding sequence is TGCGCCAGCAGCTATGGACCAGGACAGGGGACTGAAGCTTTCTTT.